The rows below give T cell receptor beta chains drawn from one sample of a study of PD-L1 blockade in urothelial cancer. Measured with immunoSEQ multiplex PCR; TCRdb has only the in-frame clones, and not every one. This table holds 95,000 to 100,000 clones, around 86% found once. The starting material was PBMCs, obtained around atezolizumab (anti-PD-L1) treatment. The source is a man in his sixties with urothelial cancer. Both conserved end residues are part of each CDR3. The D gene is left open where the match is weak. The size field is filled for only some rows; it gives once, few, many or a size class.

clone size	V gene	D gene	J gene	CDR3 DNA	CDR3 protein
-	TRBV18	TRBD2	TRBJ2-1	TGTGCCAGCTCACGGGCGGGGGGGTCCTACAATGAGCAGTTCTTC	CASSRAGGSYNEQFF
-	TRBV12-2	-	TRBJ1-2	TGTGCAAGTCGCGGGCGCGGGGCTAGGTTGGACTATGGCTACACCTTC	CASRGRGARLDYGYTF
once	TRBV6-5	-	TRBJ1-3	TGTGCCAGCAGTAGAGGGACTCTCTCTGGAAACACCATATATTTT	CASSRGTLSGNTIYF
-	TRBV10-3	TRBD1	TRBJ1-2	TGTGCCATCGTGGGACAGGGGAGACGCTACACCTTC	CAIVGQGRRYTF
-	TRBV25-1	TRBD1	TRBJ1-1	TGTGCCAGCAGTGGGTGGACAGGGGGCTTTGACACTGAAGCTTTCTTT	CASSGWTGGFDTEAFF
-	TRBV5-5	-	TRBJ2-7	TGTGCCAGCAGCTTGGGGGCCGTGGTCTACGAGCAGTACTTC	CASSLGAVVYEQYF
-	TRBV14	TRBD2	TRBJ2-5	TGTGCCAGCAGCCCGATAGCGGGAGGAACCCAAGAGACCCAGTACTTC	CASSPIAGGTQETQYF
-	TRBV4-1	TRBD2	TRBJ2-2	TGCGCCAGCAGCCAAGAGGGACTAGCGGGAGGGATGGGCGGGGAGCTGTTTTTT	CASSQEGLAGGMGGELFF
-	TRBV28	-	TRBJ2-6	TGTGCCAGCAAGTCGGGCTCTGGGGCCAACGTCCTGACTTTC	CASKSGSGANVLTF
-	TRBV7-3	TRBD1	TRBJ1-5	TGTGCCAGCAGCTTAAAAAAACAGGGGGCGAATCAGCCCCAGCATTTT	CASSLKKQGANQPQHF
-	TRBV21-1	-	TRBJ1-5	TGTGCCAGCAGCGCGGCACAGGGGCGGGTGGGGCAGCCCCAGCATTTT	CASSAAQGRVGQPQHF
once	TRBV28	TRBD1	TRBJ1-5	TGTGCCAGCAGTGCAGGGGGAGTGGGAATCACGCCCCAGCATTTT	CASSAGGVGITPQHF
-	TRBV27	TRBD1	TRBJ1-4	TGTGCCAGCAGTCCTTCAGGGGGGGAAAAACTGTTTTTT	CASSPSGGEKLFF
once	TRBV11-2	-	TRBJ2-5	TGTGCCAGCAGCTCGGGACTTTCAGGGGGGTCAGAGACCCAGTACTTC	CASSSGLSGGSETQYF
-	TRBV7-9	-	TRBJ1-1	TGTGCCAGCAGCTTACGGGGGACGGGGATTGAAGCTTTCTTT	CASSLRGTGIEAFF
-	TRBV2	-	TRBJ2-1	TGTGCCAGCAGTGGCCTTGGAGTACAGTTCTTC	CASSGLGVQFF
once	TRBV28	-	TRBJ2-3	TGTGCCAGCAGTTCACGCTGGAGGTCAGATACGCAGTATTTT	CASSSRWRSDTQYF
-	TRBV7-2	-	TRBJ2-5	TGTGCCAGCAGCAGCGCTAGGGGCGAGCGGACCCAGTACTTC	CASSSARGERTQYF
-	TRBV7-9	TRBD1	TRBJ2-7	TGTGCCAGCAGCTCGACAGGGTACGACGGCGAGCAGTACTTC	CASSSTGYDGEQYF
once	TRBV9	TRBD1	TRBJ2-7	TGTGCCAGCAGCTTCCGGGACAGTGTCGACTACGAGCAGTACTTC	CASSFRDSVDYEQYF
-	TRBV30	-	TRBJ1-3	TGTGCCTGCTCGAGGCGGTCATACTCTGGAAACACCATATATTTT	CACSRRSYSGNTIYF
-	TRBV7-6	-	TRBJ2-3	TGTGCCAGCCGTCCAGATACGCAGTATTTT	CASRPDTQYF
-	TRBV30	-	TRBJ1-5	TGTGCCTGGGGGACGGGAGGCAATCAGCCCCAGCATTTT	CAWGTGGNQPQHF
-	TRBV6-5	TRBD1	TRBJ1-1	TGTGCCAGCAGTTACCGACAGGGGCTCCAGGGCACTGAAGCTTTCTTT	CASSYRQGLQGTEAFF
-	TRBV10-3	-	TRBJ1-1	TGTGCCACCTTGGGTCGGGGCACTGAAGCTTTCTTT	CATLGRGTEAFF
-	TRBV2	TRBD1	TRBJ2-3	TGTGCCACCTCGGACAGGGTACCAGATACGCAGTATTTT	CATSDRVPDTQYF
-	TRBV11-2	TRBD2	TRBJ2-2	TGTGCCAGCAGCTTCATAGCGGGGGGGAACACCGGGGAGCTGTTTTTT	CASSFIAGGNTGELFF
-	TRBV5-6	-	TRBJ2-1	TGTGCCAGCAGCTTCAGGGCTTACTCCTACAATGAGCAGTTCTTC	CASSFRAYSYNEQFF